Described below is a single TCR beta chain sequence and its context. The antigen remains undetermined. The entry originates in a study of graft-versus-host responses after intestinal transplantation. Study-wide results and limits: Some patients had graft-donor T cell macrochimerism. In their allografts, the ratios of graft-versus-host to host-versus-graft T cell clones were high.

Germline V gene sequence: CDR1 SNHLY, CDR2 FYNNEI. This CDR3 contains 15 residues. J was trimmed by 3 bases and V by 0 bases; bases with no gene match: 5. TCRdb's table, derived via immunoSEQ multiplex PCR, lists solely in-frame clones and lacks some. The sample consists of just over 40,000 clones, approximately 95% of them appearing once. This receptor was taken from a human donor who was the organ donor for an intestinal transplant. The V call is TRBV2, the J call TRBJ2-7, with 7 positions matching TRBD1. This material consisted of unstimulated CD8+ T cells sorted from spleen or lymph node cells, taken before transplant. Written as DNA, the CDR3 is TGTGCCAGCAGTGAAGCTAGAGGGGGCCTCTACGAGCAGTACTTC. Translation: CASSEARGGLYEQYF.